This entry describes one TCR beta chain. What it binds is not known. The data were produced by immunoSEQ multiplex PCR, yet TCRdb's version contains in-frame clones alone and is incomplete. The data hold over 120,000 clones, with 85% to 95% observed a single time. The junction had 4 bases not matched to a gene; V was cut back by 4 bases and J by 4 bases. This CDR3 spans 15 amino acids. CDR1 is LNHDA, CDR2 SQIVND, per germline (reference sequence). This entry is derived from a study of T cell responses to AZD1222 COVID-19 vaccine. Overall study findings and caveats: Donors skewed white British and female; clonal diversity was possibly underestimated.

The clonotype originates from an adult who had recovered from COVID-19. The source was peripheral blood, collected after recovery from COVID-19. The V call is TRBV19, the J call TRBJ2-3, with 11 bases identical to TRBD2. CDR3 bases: TGTGCCAGTAGTAATTTAGCGGGAGGGTCAGATACGCAGTATTTT. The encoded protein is CASSNLAGGSDTQYF.